Listed below are T cell receptor beta chains from one sample, sequenced in a study of T-cell reconstitution after alpha-beta-depleted transplantation in children. TCRdb used MiXCR to reprocess the PCR reads, holding one entry per CDR3 protein. The sample has about 980,000 distinct CDR3 sequences, about 26% seen once. The sequenced sample was PBMCs, mostly from graft donor cells, obtained 360 days after TCRalphabeta/CD19-depleted stem cell transplant. The receptor set was obtained from a boy less than two years old who had a stem cell transplant for SCID, so the T cells may come from the graft donor. CDR3s include the opening cysteine and the closing phenylalanine or tryptophan. The order of the fields is J gene, clone size, V gene, D gene, CDR3 DNA, CDR3 protein. D genes are given only for firm matches. Rows give clone size only sometimes, using once, few, many, or a class for an expanded clone.

TRBJ2-2	few	TRBV24-1	NA	TGTGCCACCAGCCAGGGATGGGGCGGGGAGCTGTTTTTT	CATSQGWGGELFF
TRBJ1-1	NA	TRBV11-1	NA	TGTGCCAGCAGCTTAGCGGTTGGCAGGGGCGGCAAAAACACTGAAGCTTTCTTT	CASSLAVGRGGKNTEAFF
TRBJ2-7	few	TRBV20-1	NA	TGCAGTGCTAGTCAGGGAACCTACGAGCAGTACTTC	CSASQGTYEQYF
TRBJ2-3	NA	TRBV4-3	TRBD1	TGCGCCAGCAGCCAAGGTCCAGGGGGTTCTTTCGGAGATACGCAGTATTTT	CASSQGPGGSFGDTQYF
TRBJ2-7	NA	TRBV12-3/TRBV12-4	TRBD2	TGTGCCAGCAGCCCTATAAGCGGGGGGCCCTACGAGCAGTACTTC	CASSPISGGPYEQYF
TRBJ1-5	few	TRBV7-8	TRBD1	TGTGCCAGCAGCTCGCGACAGGGAAGGTATAGCAATCAGCCCCAGCATTTT	CASSSRQGRYSNQPQHF
TRBJ2-3	NA	TRBV6-2/TRBV6-3	TRBD2	TGTGCCAGCAGTCGTACACTAGCGGGCTATACACTTCAGGAGGCAGATACGCAGTATTTT	CASSRTLAGYTLQEADTQYF
TRBJ2-7	NA	TRBV10-3	NA	TGTGCCATCAGTTCCGGGACGGCTACCTACGAGCAGTACTTC	CAISSGTATYEQYF
TRBJ2-5	NA	TRBV5-5	TRBD1	TGTGCCAGCAGCCTCGGTCGGGACAGGGGGCTGGTGACCCAGTACTTC	CASSLGRDRGLVTQYF
TRBJ2-1	once	TRBV4-3	TRBD2	TGCGCCAGCAGCCGCCGGCGGGGGGCCAGCTCCTACAATGAGCAGTTCTTC	CASSRRRGASSYNEQFF
TRBJ2-7	NA	TRBV4-3	TRBD1	TGCGCCAGCAGCCAGGGGACAGGGCTCAACCACGAGCAGTACTTC	CASSQGTGLNHEQYF
TRBJ2-5	NA	TRBV6-2/TRBV6-3	NA	TGTGCCAGCAGTTTCCCCCGGGACTTCCAATACCAAGAGACCCAGTACTTC	CASSFPRDFQYQETQYF
TRBJ2-7	few	TRBV6-1	NA	TGTGCCAGCAGTCATAGGGTGGGAACCTACGAGCAGTACTTC	CASSHRVGTYEQYF
TRBJ1-2	NA	TRBV29-1	NA	TGCAGCGTTGACTCCCTTCCGGGATATGGCTACACCTTC	CSVDSLPGYGYTF
TRBJ2-7	NA	TRBV20-1	TRBD2	TGCAGTGCTCGACTAGCGGGGACTTACGAGCAGTACTTC	CSARLAGTYEQYF
TRBJ2-4	few	TRBV12-3/TRBV12-4	TRBD1	TGTGCCAGCAGTTCAACAGGGGGCGTCAAAAACATTCAGTACTTC	CASSSTGGVKNIQYF
TRBJ2-7	many	TRBV28	NA	TGTGCCAGCAGCCTCCTGGGGGAGTTCTACGAGCAGTACTTC	CASSLLGEFYEQYF
TRBJ1-2	few	TRBV6-5	NA	TGTGCCAGCAGTCCGACAGCGTATGGCTACACCTTC	CASSPTAYGYTF
TRBJ2-2	once	TRBV4-1	TRBD2	TGCGCCAGCAGCCAAGCGTCGGGAGGGCTAAACACCGGGGAGCTGTTTTTT	CASSQASGGLNTGELFF
TRBJ2-7	NA	TRBV25-1	NA	TGTGCCAGCAGTGATTGGGGAAACTACGAGCAGTACTTC	CASSDWGNYEQYF
TRBJ2-3	NA	TRBV5-1	NA	TGCGCCAGCAGCTTGGAACGGGGGGCGGCAGATACGCAGTATTTT	CASSLERGAADTQYF
TRBJ1-1	NA	TRBV10-3	TRBD1	TGTGCCAGCCTCCGGGACAGGGAGAACACTGAAGCTTTCTTT	CASLRDRENTEAFF
TRBJ2-1	few	TRBV5-1	TRBD2	TGCGCCAGCAGCCCCTGGACTAGCGGGGATGAGCAGTTCTTC	CASSPWTSGDEQFF
TRBJ1-2	NA	TRBV5-1	TRBD1	TGCGCCAGCAGCTTCGCCCTTGGACAGGGGCCGTTCTATGGCTACACCTTC	CASSFALGQGPFYGYTF
TRBJ2-5	NA	TRBV6-1	NA	TGTGCCAGCAGGTGGGACTGGGCTGGCGAGACCCAGTACTTC	CASRWDWAGETQYF
TRBJ2-5	NA	TRBV15	NA	TGTGCCAACAGCAGAGGAGGCGCAGGGGGGTTCCAAGAGACCCAGTACTTC	CANSRGGAGGFQETQYF
TRBJ2-4	few	TRBV20-1	TRBD2	TGCAGTGCCAAGCGGACTAGCGGGGGAGCAACCAAAAACATTCAGTACTTC	CSAKRTSGGATKNIQYF
TRBJ1-2	once	TRBV20-1	NA	TGCAGTGCTAGTAGACCGACGGAAGGCTACACCTTC	CSASRPTEGYTF
TRBJ2-3	few	TRBV9	TRBD2	TGTGCCAGCAGCGTAAAGCGGGGGGGCCGGGATACGCAGTATTTT	CASSVKRGGRDTQYF
TRBJ2-1	many	TRBV5-1	TRBD2	TGTGCCAGCAGCCTTAGCGGGGGGGCGTACAATGAGCAGTTCTTC	CASSLSGGAYNEQFF
TRBJ2-1	NA	TRBV6-1	NA	TGTGCCAGCAGTGTGACAGTGTACAATGAGCAGTTCTTC	CASSVTVYNEQFF
TRBJ2-1	NA	TRBV5-5	TRBD2	TGTGCCAGCAGCTTTCGACTAGCGGGGAACAATGAGCAGTTCTTC	CASSFRLAGNNEQFF
TRBJ2-1	few	TRBV24-1	TRBD1	TGTGCCACCAGTGATTTTCCTGGGACAGGGTCCTACAATGAGCAGTTCTTC	CATSDFPGTGSYNEQFF
TRBJ2-2	few	TRBV24-1	TRBD2	TGTGCCACCAGTGATTTATACCGTAGCGGGGGGTTCCTCGCGAACACCGGGGAGCTGTTTTTT	CATSDLYRSGGFLANTGELFF
TRBJ2-5	few	TRBV20-1	NA	TGCAGTGCTAGTTTGGGGCTACCTTGGGAGACCCAGTACTTC	CSASLGLPWETQYF
TRBJ2-5	few	TRBV29-1	TRBD2	TGCAGCGTGGAACCGGGACTAGGAGGGGAGACCCAGTACTTC	CSVEPGLGGETQYF
TRBJ2-3	NA	TRBV6-2/TRBV6-3	TRBD2	TGTGCCAGCAGCAGGCCCCGGACTAGCGGGGCTGGGGATACGCAGTATTTT	CASSRPRTSGAGDTQYF
TRBJ1-1	NA	TRBV20-1	NA	TGCAGGGCCAGGGGAGGGGGCACTGAAGCTTTCTTT	CRARGGGTEAFF
TRBJ1-6	NA	TRBV5-1	NA	TGCGCCAGCAGCTTGAGTAGGGGTGGATCACCCCTCCACTTT	CASSLSRGGSPLHF
TRBJ2-1	few	TRBV4-3	TRBD2	TGCGCCAGCAGCCAAGTTCGGGCGGGGGGGCTTAGATACAATGAGCAGTTCTTC	CASSQVRAGGLRYNEQFF
TRBJ2-7	few	TRBV5-5	NA	TGTGCCAGCAGCTTGGATTGGGTTTCCTACGAGCAGTACTTC	CASSLDWVSYEQYF
TRBJ1-1	few	TRBV20-1	NA	TGCAGTGCTAGAGTCCCTGCGGGGGAGACTGAAGCTTTCTTT	CSARVPAGETEAFF
TRBJ1-5	few	TRBV5-5	NA	TGTGCCAGCAGTTCCACAGGGAGAGATCAGCCCCAGCATTTT	CASSSTGRDQPQHF
TRBJ2-3	once	TRBV7-2	TRBD2	TGTGCCAGCAGGCGGACTAGCGGGGGGAGGGGCACAGATACGCAGTATTTT	CASRRTSGGRGTDTQYF
TRBJ2-2	few	TRBV5-1	NA	TGCGCCAGCAGCTTCAGCCCCTTGAACACCGGGGAGCTGTTTTTT	CASSFSPLNTGELFF
TRBJ2-5	NA	TRBV27	TRBD2	TGTGCCAGCAGTTTTCGACTAGCGGGGGCGAGGGAGACCCAGTACTTC	CASSFRLAGARETQYF
TRBJ1-1	NA	TRBV14	NA	TGTGCCAGCAGCCAAGAGGCGACCGACAGCGATCCTGAAGCTTTCTTT	CASSQEATDSDPEAFF
TRBJ2-7	NA	TRBV12-3/TRBV12-4	TRBD1	TGTGCCAGCAGTTCCCCACAGGGGGGCTACGAGCAGTACTTC	CASSSPQGGYEQYF
TRBJ2-7	NA	TRBV10-3	TRBD1	TGTGCCATCAAGGGGGCTGGGGCCGTCGAGCAGTACTTC	CAIKGAGAVEQYF
TRBJ1-1	NA	TRBV20-1	NA	TGCAGTGCTAGAGGCCTGGGAGCTTTCTTT	CSARGLGAFF
TRBJ2-1	NA	TRBV6-1	NA	TGTGCCAGCAGTCCCAACATTCTAAGAGGATCCAATGAGCAGTTCTTC	CASSPNILRGSNEQFF
TRBJ2-3	few	TRBV28	NA	TGTGCCAGCAGTTTACCGACCCCCGGTGTGGATACGCAGTATTTT	CASSLPTPGVDTQYF
TRBJ2-6	NA	TRBV5-6	NA	TGTGCCAGCAGCTCCTCTTTAGCGGTCCTCGGGGCCAACGTCCTGACTTTC	CASSSSLAVLGANVLTF
TRBJ2-7	NA	TRBV2	NA	TGTGCCAGCATTGGACCTATGGAGTGGCAGCTGGTGTACGAGCAGTACTTC	CASIGPMEWQLVYEQYF
TRBJ1-5	NA	TRBV18	NA	TGTGCCAGCTCACCTGGGCACAATCAGCCCCAGCATTTT	CASSPGHNQPQHF
TRBJ1-3	NA	TRBV6-5	NA	TGTGCCAGCAGTTACACGGCAGCTGGGACTGGAAACACCATATATTTT	CASSYTAAGTGNTIYF
TRBJ2-1	NA	TRBV20-1	TRBD1	TGCAGTGCTAGGACAGGGGGCACTCCCCTCTACAATGAGCAGTTCTTC	CSARTGGTPLYNEQFF
TRBJ2-3	few	TRBV10-3	NA	TGTGCCATCAGTTCATGGCCAAGCACAGATACGCAGTATTTT	CAISSWPSTDTQYF
TRBJ2-2	NA	TRBV5-1	NA	TGCGCCAGCAGCTTGATCGTCCAGGGCGGGGAGCTGTTTTTT	CASSLIVQGGELFF